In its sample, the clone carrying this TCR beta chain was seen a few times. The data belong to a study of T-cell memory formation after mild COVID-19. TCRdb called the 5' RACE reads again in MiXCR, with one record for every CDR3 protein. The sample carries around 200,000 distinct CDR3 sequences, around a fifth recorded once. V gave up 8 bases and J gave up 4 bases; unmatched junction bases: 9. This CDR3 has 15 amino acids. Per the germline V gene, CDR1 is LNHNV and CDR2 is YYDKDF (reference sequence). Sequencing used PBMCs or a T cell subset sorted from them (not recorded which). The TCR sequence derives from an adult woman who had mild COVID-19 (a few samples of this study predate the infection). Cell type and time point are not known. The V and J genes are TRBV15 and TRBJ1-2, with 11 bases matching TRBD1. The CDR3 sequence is CATDPVGTGGYGYTF. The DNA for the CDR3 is TGTGCCACCGATCCTGTAGGGACAGGGGGCTATGGCTACACCTTC.